This TCR beta chain derives from a study of CD8 T cells in ankylosing spondylitis. Study conclusions and caveats: Disease-linked clones, CD8+, were relatively rare in peripheral blood. Ankylosing spondylitis blood seemed to carry a telltale TCR beta motif made of eight or nine highly homologous variants. Significantly higher representation of disease-linked clones was reported for matched ankylosing spondylitis synovial fluid. Reports of some motif variants in reactive arthritis synovial fluid and blood predate this one.

Library preparation for TCR beta used quantitative 5'-RACE with molecular barcodes. TCRdb re-called the 5' RACE reads with MiXCR, one entry per CDR3 protein. The sample has roughly 490,000 distinct CDR3 sequences, approximately 5.3% seen once. This CDR3 contains 14 residues. The V gene's germline CDR1 is SGHRS and CDR2 YFSETQ. Trimming took 4 bases from V and 1 from J, leaving 11 bases between them. This clonotype was found many times. The antigen is unknown. Sample: blood, either unsorted or a sorted T cell fraction (not recorded which). The clonotype comes from a male donor with ankylosing spondylitis. The rearrangement uses TRBV5-1 and TRBJ1-1; D gene uncertain. CDR3 protein: CASSAMSSNTEAFF. The DNA of the CDR3 is TGCGCCAGCAGCGCTATGTCCTCGAACACTGAAGCTTTCTTT.